The 22 T cell receptor beta chains in this list originate from one sample, sequenced in a study of patients and donors after allogeneic stem cell transplantation. Via MiXCR, TCRdb re-called the RT-PCR reads, giving one row per CDR3 protein. Among 800,000 to 1,000,000 distinct CDR3 sequences listed, about a sixth were seen once. The specimen was blood, either unsorted or a sorted T cell fraction (not recorded which). The receptors shown here come from a human donor who was either an allogeneic HSCT recipient or a stem cell or donor lymphocyte infusion donor (not recorded which). It is not recorded whose cells these are; they may come from a transplant donor.

This clonotype was seen a few times. The V call is TRBV12-3 or TRBV12-4, the J call TRBJ2-4; D gene ambiguous. V dropped 6 bases and J dropped 1 base, with 7 bases sitting between them. This CDR3 spans 13 amino acids. The CDR3 here is CASSPGAKNIQYF. CDR3 in DNA: TGTGCCAGCAGCCCTGGGGCCAAAAACATTCAGTACTTC.

This clonotype was recorded a few times. The J gene is TRBJ2-7, the V gene TRBV18, with D perhaps TRBD2 (5 bases). Germline V gives CDR1 KGHSH, CDR2 LQKENI. The ends were cut back, 3 bases at V and 0 bases at J, with 12 bases in the middle. CDR3 length: 15 amino acids. In nucleotides, the CDR3 is TGTGCCAGCTCACCGGGTCGGGAATCCTCCTACGAGCAGTACTTC. Amino acid sequence: CASSPGRESSYEQYF.

This clonotype was picked up a small number of times. V and J are TRBV7-8 and TRBJ2-5; possible D gene TRBD2, 6 bases. Germline CDR1 and CDR2: SGHVS and FQNEAQ. V was trimmed by 1 base and J by 5 bases, leaving 20 bases between them. This CDR3 is 17 amino acids long. The CDR3 coding sequence is TGTGCCAGCAGCTTAGTACTTTACCGGAGGGTCGGGGAGACCCAGTACTTC. Protein sequence: CASSLVLYRRVGETQYF. Based on the CDR3 plus reference TRBV7-8 and TRBJ2-5, the full variable domain is GAGVSQSPRYKVAKRGQDVALRCDPISGHVSLFWYQQALGQGPEFLTYFQNEAQLDKSGLPSDRFFAERPEGSVSTLKIQRTQQEDSAVYLCASSLVLYRRVGETQYFGPGTRLLVL.

This clonotype was observed many times. The J gene is TRBJ1-6, the V gene TRBV6-5; D is unresolved. Germline V gives CDR1 MNHEY, CDR2 SVGAGI. Trimming took 2 bases from V and 0 from J, leaving 8 bases between them. The CDR3 runs to 16 residues. The CDR3 protein is CASSYGQSSYNSPLHF. In DNA form, the CDR3 reads TGTGCCAGCAGTTACGGGCAGAGCTCCTATAATTCACCCCTCCACTTT.

The CDR3 nucleotides are TGCAGTGTCACCGGGACAGGTCTCTACGAGCAGTACTTC. Residues: CSVTGTGLYEQYF. The chain joins TRBV20-1 to TRBJ2-7; 8 bases map to TRBD1. The germline gives CDR1 DFQATT, CDR2 SNEGSKA (reference sequence). V gave up 7 bases and J gave up 3 bases; unmatched junction bases: 8. This CDR3 has 13 amino acids.

The chain carries TRBV20-1 and TRBJ1-1; TRBD1 is a possible D gene (5 bases). This CDR3 region has 16 residues. CDR1 is DFQATT, CDR2 SNEGSKA, per germline (reference sequence). V shed 2 bases and J shed 8 bases, with 24 bases lying between them. CDR3 DNA: TGCAGTGCTAGATCACTACTCGGGACCCACGGTGGGGAAGCTTTCTTT. Residues: CSARSLLGTHGGEAFF.

The rearrangement uses TRBV6-5 and TRBJ1-2, with TRBD1 as a possible D gene (5 bases). This CDR3 has 15 amino acids. With 4 bases removed from V and 3 bases from J, the gap between germline ends came to 15 bases. Germline assignment: CDR1 MNHEY and CDR2 SVGAGI. The CDR3 sequence: CASSSSGKGDYGYTF. The CDR3 DNA follows: TGTGCCAGCAGTTCGTCCGGGAAAGGGGACTATGGCTACACCTTC.

This clonotype was observed a handful of times. V and J are TRBV20-1 and TRBJ2-1; D ambiguous. CDR3 size: 16 residues. Germline V gene data show CDR1 as DFQATT and CDR2 as SNEGSKA (reference sequence). V was trimmed by 5 bases and J by 0 bases, leaving 17 bases between them. For the CDR3, the DNA is TGCAGTGCTCAGTTGGGTCTCCCGAGCTCCTACAATGAGCAGTTCTTC. It encodes CSAQLGLPSSYNEQFF.

This clonotype was seen only a few times. The CDR3 sequence is CASSGTHGAGPVAKNIQYF. The CDR3 bases are TGTGCCAGCAGCGGTACTCATGGGGCAGGGCCCGTAGCCAAAAACATTCAGTACTTC. This sequence joins TRBV9 and TRBJ2-4; tentatively, D is TRBD1 (5 bases). CDR3 length: 19 amino acids. V was pared by 3 bases and J by 0 bases, with 22 bases between. The germline gives CDR1 SGDLS, CDR2 YYNGEE.

This clonotype turned up a few times. This rearrangement joins TRBV5-1 to TRBJ1-4; TRBD1 aligns across 7 bases. The germline gives CDR1 SGHRS, CDR2 YFSETQ. This CDR3 is built from 14 residues. Trimming cost V 0 bases and J 7 bases; bases outside gene matches: 3. The CDR3 coding sequence is TGCGCCAGCAGCTTGGCTGCAGGGGGTGAAAAACTGTTTTTT. It is translated as CASSLAAGGEKLFF.

CDR3 protein: CASSHQPIAVADTGELFF. The CDR3 DNA reads TGCGCCAGCAGCCACCAACCCATAGCGGTGGCGGACACCGGGGAGCTGTTTTTT. The chain couples TRBV4-1 to TRBJ2-2; TRBD2 is a possible D gene (6 bases). V was shortened by 3 bases and J by 3 bases, with 20 bases between the two germline ends. Germline assignment: CDR1 MGHRA and CDR2 YSYEKL. The CDR3 has 18 amino acids.

In its sample, this clonotype was seen many times. CDR3 sequence reads: CASSFSPQETQYF. CDR3 DNA: TGTGCCAGCAGTTTTAGCCCTCAAGAGACCCAGTACTTC. The rearrangement joins TRBV7-2 to TRBJ2-5, with D hard to call. The CDR3 totals 13 residues. From germline, CDR1 is SGHTA and CDR2 FQGNSA. The V gene lost 6 bases and the J gene lost 2 bases, with 10 bases spanning the gap.

The chain has TRBV7-9 and TRBJ1-5; TRBD1 matches at 10 bases. The trim removed 0 bases at V and 3 bases at J, leaving 5 bases unmatched. Germline V gives CDR1 SEHNR, CDR2 FQNEAQ (reference sequence). This CDR3 has 17 residues. The CDR3 loop is CASSLAQTGGFNQPQHF. The CDR3 DNA reads TGTGCCAGCAGCTTAGCTCAGACAGGGGGCTTCAATCAGCCCCAGCATTTT.

This clonotype was detected ten times or more. J is TRBJ2-3 and V is TRBV3-1; D gene unclear. V was trimmed by 1 base and J by 4 bases, leaving 12 bases between them. CDR1 and CDR2 (germline): LGHDT, YNNKEL (reference sequence). The CDR3 contains 15 residues. CDR3 loop: CASSQGKFVPDTQYF. CDR3 DNA: TGTGCCAGCAGCCAAGGGAAATTTGTCCCAGATACGCAGTATTTT.

This clonotype came up many times. The rearrangement uses TRBV29-1 and TRBJ1-1; weak D call: TRBD1 (5 bases). Germline CDR1 SQVTM, CDR2 ANQGSEA. This CDR3 spans 15 amino acids. The V gene lost 0 bases and the J gene lost 4 bases, with 15 bases spanning the gap. The CDR3 bases are TGCAGCGTTGAAGAAACCCGGGGCAGGGTCACTGAAGCTTTCTTT. It encodes CSVEETRGRVTEAFF.

The V call is TRBV20-1, the J call TRBJ2-1; D is tentatively TRBD1 or TRBD2 (5 bases each). Germline CDR1 and CDR2: DFQATT and SNEGSKA (reference sequence). V lost 5 bases to trimming and J lost 7 bases, with 21 bases between them. The CDR3 contains 15 residues. The CDR3 spells CSAPPGATWRNEQFF. In DNA, the CDR3 is TGCAGTGCTCCCCCCGGGGCTACCTGGAGAAATGAGCAGTTCTTC.

V usage is TRBV7-2 and J usage is TRBJ2-2, with 7 nucleotides matching TRBD1. The CDR3 runs to 16 residues. The V gene end was trimmed by 2 bases and the J gene end by 4 bases; junction bases not matched to a gene: 7. CDR1 is SGHTA and CDR2 is FQGNSA in the germline V gene. CDR3 amino acids: CASSLKYRGGTGELFF. In DNA, the CDR3 is TGTGCCAGCAGCTTAAAATACAGGGGTGGCACCGGGGAGCTGTTTTTT. The full variable domain, its missing parts supplied by reference TRBV7-2 and TRBJ2-2, is GAGVSQSPSNKVTEKGKDVELRCDPISGHTALYWYRQSLGQGLEFLIYFQGNSAPDKSGLPSDRFSAERTGGSVSTLTIQRTQQEDSAVYLCASSLKYRGGTGELFFGEGSRLTVL.

This clonotype has only a few counts. V usage is TRBV5-1 and J usage is TRBJ2-3, with 8 bases fitting TRBD2. The CDR3 covers 17 residues. Germline values: CDR1 SGHRS, CDR2 YFSETQ. Trimming cost V 3 bases and J 3 bases; bases outside gene matches: 12. The CDR3 is CASSSGGAVFVTDTQYF. Here the CDR3 DNA reads TGCGCCAGCAGCTCCGGGGGGGCCGTATTTGTGACAGATACGCAGTATTTT.

The genes are TRBV4-1 and TRBJ2-3; D is ambiguous. Trimming took off 3 bases at V and 10 bases at J, with 8 bases between the two ends. Germline V gene data show CDR1 as MGHRA and CDR2 as YSYEKL. The CDR3 contains 11 residues. CDR3 region: CASSQQWAQYF. CDR3 nucleotide sequence: TGCGCCAGCAGCCAGCAATGGGCGCAGTATTTT.

The V gene is TRBV15, the J gene TRBJ1-3; 8 positions agree with TRBD1. The CDR3 has 17 amino acids. CDR1 is LNHNV and CDR2 is YYDKDF in the germline V gene (reference sequence). Losses at the gene ends were 0 bases for V and 3 bases for J; bases not matched to a gene: 7. The CDR3 spells CATSREVRTGFGNTIYF. The CDR3 bases are TGTGCCACCAGCAGAGAGGTCAGGACAGGGTTTGGAAACACCATATATTTT.

The sample holds a few counts of this clonotype. The chain combines TRBV20-1 with TRBJ1-2, with D unclear. This CDR3 comprises 15 residues. V shed 4 bases and J shed 8 bases, with 23 bases lying between them. The germline gives CDR1 DFQATT, CDR2 SNEGSKA (reference sequence). The CDR3: CSAKRVEVPGKGYTF. The CDR3 DNA reads as TGCAGTGCTAAACGGGTTGAAGTCCCGGGGAAGGGCTACACCTTC.

V is TRBV7-9 and J is TRBJ2-1; 9 positions match TRBD2. V lost 7 bases, J lost 6 bases, and 13 bases stayed unmatched. The CDR3 extends over 16 amino acids. The V gene's germline CDR1 is SEHNR and CDR2 FQNEAQ (reference sequence). Written as DNA, the CDR3 is TGTGCCAGCAATTACCTCCCTAGCGGGAAGACCAATGAGCAGTTCTTC. The encoded protein is CASNYLPSGKTNEQFF. The entire variable domain, with the rest obtained from reference TRBV7-9 and TRBJ2-1, is as follows: DTGVSQNPRHKITKRGQNVTFRCDPISEHNRLYWYRQTLGQGPEFLTYFQNEAQLEKSRLLSDRFSAERPKGSFSTLEIQRTEQGDSAMYLCASNYLPSGKTNEQFFGPGTRLTVL.